One and the same sample provided the 26 T cell receptor beta chains below, sequenced in a study of OX40 agonist ivuxolimab in advanced cancers. Data came from immunoSEQ multiplex PCR; TCRdb stores just in-frame clones and leaves some out. The sample holds approximately 92,000 clones, approximately 93% seen once. The material was CD4+ or CD8+ T cells sorted from blood, obtained in a trial of the OX40 agonist ivuxolimab. The receptors shown here come from an adult with an advanced solid tumor such as melanoma, head and neck, liver or kidney cancer.

The chain carries TRBV18 and TRBJ1-2; 7 bases line up with TRBD1. Looked up from germline, CDR1 is KGHSH and CDR2 is LQKENI. There are 13 residues in the CDR3. V shed 2 bases, J shed 3 bases, and the junction held 0 bases outside the gene matches. The CDR3 bases are TGTGCCAGCTCACCAGACAGGGACTATGGCTACACCTTC. It encodes CASSPDRDYGYTF.

The chain has TRBV7-2 and TRBJ2-1; D could derive from TRBD1 or TRBD2 (6 bases each). The CDR3 runs to 15 residues. The V and J ends lost 0 bases and 6 bases respectively, with 12 bases between them. The V gene's germline CDR1 is SGHTA and CDR2 FQGNSA. The CDR3 nucleotides read TGTGCCAGCAGCTTAGCTATGGGGGGCATCAATGAGCAGTTCTTC. Its translation: CASSLAMGGINEQFF.

The chain has TRBV7-9 and TRBJ2-5; TRBD1 might be the D (5 bases). CDR1 is SEHNR and CDR2 is FQNEAQ in the germline V gene (reference sequence). The V end was cut by 2 bases, the J end by 1 base, with 8 bases between. The CDR3 has 14 amino acids. The CDR3 nucleotides read TGTGCCAGCAGCTTATCTCAGGGCCAAGAGACCCAGTACTTC. Translation: CASSLSQGQETQYF.

V and J are TRBV6-4 and TRBJ1-2, with D perhaps matching TRBD1 (5 bases). Trimming pared 2 bases from V and 7 bases from J, leaving 17 bases between. The CDR3 runs 15 residues. CDR1 is MRHNA, CDR2 SNTAGT, per germline. CDR3 residues: CASSDAGPVGAGYTF. DNA for the CDR3: TGTGCCAGCAGTGACGCGGGGCCCGTTGGGGCTGGCTACACCTTC.

This chain links TRBV2 with TRBJ2-1; D gene uncertain. This CDR3 has 14 amino acids. The V gene's germline CDR1 is SNHLY and CDR2 FYNNEI. Trimming cost V 5 bases and J 8 bases, with 16 bases left between them. CDR3 nucleotides: TGTGCCAGCAGTAAGGGCGGCGGTACCGATGAGCAGTTCTTC. This sequence encodes CASSKGGGTDEQFF.

V gene TRBV30 combines with J gene TRBJ2-2, with D unresolved. This CDR3 is built from 12 residues. Trimming left V 1 base short and J 5 bases short, with 5 bases between. Germline V CDR1 and CDR2: GTSNPN, SVGIG (reference sequence). This chain's CDR3 is CAWSASTGELFF. In DNA, the CDR3 is TGTGCCTGGAGTGCTTCTACCGGGGAGCTGTTTTTT.

The V call is TRBV10-1, the J call TRBJ2-3; TRBD1 or TRBD2 may be the D gene (5 bases each). Between the trimmed V and J ends, which lost 4 bases and 6 bases, there was a span of 17 bases. CDR1 WNHNN and CDR2 SYGVQD come from the germline V gene (reference sequence). The CDR3 has 15 amino acids. The CDR3: CASSVSGPLSDTQYF. The DNA for the CDR3 is TGCGCCAGCAGTGTATCGGGACCTTTATCGGATACGCAGTATTTT.

In this sample, this clone turned up a few times. The chain carries TRBV5-1 and TRBJ2-1; 11 nucleotides match TRBD2. Germline CDR1 reads SGHRS; CDR2 reads YFSETQ. The trim removed 2 bases at V and 11 bases at J, leaving 9 bases unmatched. The CDR3 length is 15 residues. CDR3 sequence: CASSFLAGGTPQQFF. As DNA, the CDR3 is TGCGCCAGCAGCTTCCTAGCGGGGGGTACACCGCAGCAGTTCTTC.

This clone appeared once. The V gene is TRBV7-2, the J gene TRBJ2-1; D is unresolved. Trimming left V 0 bases short and J 4 bases short, with 7 bases between. Germline values: CDR1 SGHTA, CDR2 FQGNSA. The CDR3 sequence is 14 residues long. The CDR3 DNA follows: TGTGCCAGCAGCTTAGCGAACCCATACAATGAGCAGTTCTTC. Translating gives CASSLANPYNEQFF.

This clone has only one observation. The J gene is TRBJ1-4, the V gene TRBV2; 7 nucleotides line up with TRBD1. Germline CDR1 reads SNHLY; CDR2 reads FYNNEI. The CDR3 contains 15 residues. V gave up 6 bases and J gave up 7 bases; unmatched junction bases: 11. DNA of the CDR3: TGTGCCAGCAGGGGGATGGGCACAGGGGCTGAAAAACTGTTTTTT. Its translation: CASRGMGTGAEKLFF.

The V call is TRBV19, the J call TRBJ1-1; a weak D match, TRBD1 (6 bases). The CDR3 runs 15 residues. CDR1 and CDR2 (germline): LNHDA, SQIVND (reference sequence). Trimming removed 5 bases from V and 4 bases from J, with 17 bases in between. CDR3 in amino acids: CASSSLGTTFTEAFF. For the CDR3, the DNA is TGTGCCAGTAGTTCCCTCGGGACAACGTTCACTGAAGCTTTCTTT.

CDR3 bases: TGCGCCAGCAGCTTGCGGACAGTTAGCACAGATACGCAGTATTTT. Translating it yields CASSLRTVSTDTQYF. The chain links TRBV5-1 to TRBJ2-3; D might be TRBD1 (6 bases). With 1 base removed from V and 0 bases from J, the gap between germline ends came to 9 bases. The CDR3 extends over 15 amino acids. The germline CDR1 and CDR2 sequences are SGHRS and YFSETQ.

The chain carries TRBV9 and TRBJ2-7; 8 bases align to TRBD1. Germline V gene sequence: CDR1 SGDLS, CDR2 YYNGEE. V lost 3 bases, J lost 4 bases, and 9 bases stayed unmatched. This CDR3 comprises 15 residues. CDR3 sequence reads: CASSEGQVLQYEQYF. The CDR3 region has the DNA TGTGCCAGCAGCGAGGGACAGGTCCTACAATACGAGCAGTACTTC.

The rearrangement joins TRBV9 to TRBJ1-4, with 10 positions matching TRBD1. V was pared by 3 bases and J by 7 bases, with 6 bases of the junction left unmatched. There are 15 residues in the CDR3. The germline gives CDR1 SGDLS, CDR2 YYNGEE. As DNA, the CDR3 is TGTGCCAGCAGCGCTCGACAGGGGGCGGGTGAAAAACTGTTTTTT. This codes for CASSARQGAGEKLFF.

The chain couples TRBV11-1 to TRBJ2-1, with D possibly called TRBD1 or TRBD2 (5 bases each). The CDR3 covers 16 residues. Germline CDR1 reads SGHAT; CDR2 reads FQDESV (reference sequence). V was trimmed by 5 bases and J by 6 bases, leaving 20 bases between them. This CDR3 is CASSPRNGGPLNEQFF. CDR3 DNA: TGTGCCAGCAGCCCGAGAAATGGGGGACCCCTCAATGAGCAGTTCTTC.

This clone occurred once. V usage is TRBV5-1 and J usage is TRBJ2-5; D may be TRBD1 or TRBD2 (5 bases each). Trimming removed 0 bases at V and 1 base at J, with 13 bases between. This CDR3 is 16 amino acids long. Germline CDR1 and CDR2: SGHRS and YFSETQ. This CDR3 is CASSLGGSWAQETQYF. DNA for the CDR3: TGCGCCAGCAGCTTGGGGGGGTCCTGGGCCCAAGAGACCCAGTACTTC.

The gene calls are TRBV30 and TRBJ1-2; D uncertain. The CDR3 totals 13 residues. The V end was cut by 1 base, the J end by 2 bases, with 8 bases between. Germline CDR1 and CDR2: GTSNPN and SVGIG (reference sequence). CDR3 amino acids: CAWSGSPNYGYTF. The CDR3 DNA sequence: TGTGCCTGGAGTGGATCACCCAACTATGGCTACACCTTC.

The V and J genes are TRBV19 and TRBJ2-3, with D perhaps matching TRBD2 (6 bases). V dropped 7 bases and J dropped 6 bases, with 14 bases sitting between them. In germline, CDR1 is LNHDA, CDR2 SQIVND (reference sequence). This CDR3 has 13 amino acids. CDR3 DNA: TGTGCCAGTAATCGCGGGACCAAGGATACGCAGTATTTT. This translates into CASNRGTKDTQYF.

This clone has a single count. The chain recombines TRBV30 with TRBJ1-1; TRBD1 aligns across 9 bases. CDR3 length: 13 amino acids. Looked up from germline, CDR1 is GTSNPN and CDR2 is SVGIG (reference sequence). Trimming cost V 1 base and J 9 bases; bases outside gene matches: 6. The CDR3 is CAWSDRGRLQAFF. In nucleotides, the CDR3 is TGTGCCTGGAGTGACAGGGGGCGTTTGCAAGCTTTCTTT. Looking up the rest from reference TRBV30 and TRBJ1-1 gives the full variable domain: SQTIHQWPATLVQPVGSPLSLECTVEGTSNPNLYWYRQAAGRGLQLLFYSVGIGQISSEVPQNLSASRPQDRQFILSSKKLLLSDSGFYLCAWSDRGRLQAFFGQGTRLTVV.

Note on this clone: The same CDR3 can be traced to other DNA sequences in this sample. The chain has TRBV27 and TRBJ2-7; D is unclear. The CDR3 covers 17 residues. Germline V lookup: CDR1 MNHEY, CDR2 SMNVEV (reference sequence). The ends were cut back, 6 bases at V and 6 bases at J, with 27 bases in the middle. The CDR3 region is CASSLTALGPKAFEQYF. As DNA, the CDR3 is TGTGCCAGCAGCTTGACGGCCCTTGGGCCGAAGGCATTCGAGCAGTACTTC.

Here the CDR3 reads CASDAGQARLTNQPQHF. The CDR3 DNA sequence: TGTGCCAGTGATGCGGGACAGGCCCGGCTGACCAATCAGCCCCAGCATTTT. The chain combines TRBV19 with TRBJ1-5; 8 positions match TRBD1. V shed 8 bases, J shed 3 bases, and the junction held 15 bases outside the gene matches. This CDR3 has 17 amino acids. Germline V gene sequence: CDR1 LNHDA, CDR2 SQIVND (reference sequence).

The CDR3 nucleotides read TGTGCCAGCAGTTTATCGCAGGGTAGAGACGAGCAGTACTTC. It codes for CASSLSQGRDEQYF. The rearrangement joins TRBV28 to TRBJ2-7, with D perhaps matching TRBD1 (5 bases). The CDR3 runs to 14 residues. CDR1 and CDR2 from the germline V gene are MDHEN and SYDVKM. V was cut by 1 base and J by 5 bases, with 12 bases left in between.

The gene calls are TRBV7-9 and TRBJ1-5; D gene uncertain. This CDR3 is 15 amino acids long. V was trimmed by 4 bases and J by 3 bases, leaving 13 bases between them. Germline V gene lookup returns CDR1 SEHNR and CDR2 FQNEAQ (reference sequence). CDR3 in amino acids: CASSYGAKNNQPQHF. DNA for the CDR3: TGTGCCAGCAGCTACGGCGCTAAAAACAATCAGCCCCAGCATTTT.

This sequence joins TRBV9 and TRBJ2-7, with 8 bases that match TRBD1. The V gene's germline CDR1 is SGDLS and CDR2 YYNGEE. The CDR3 length is 14 residues. After removal of 4 bases from V and 6 bases from J, the junction contained 9 bases not matched to a gene. DNA of the CDR3: TGTGCCAGCAGCCGCGGCAGGGGGCCCTCCGAGCAGTACTTC. Protein sequence: CASSRGRGPSEQYF.

The chain combines TRBV27 with TRBJ2-1; tentatively, D is TRBD1 (6 bases). This CDR3 has 16 amino acids. Trimming shortened V by 3 bases and J by 6 bases, and 18 bases separated the two germline ends. From germline, CDR1 is MNHEY and CDR2 SMNVEV (reference sequence). DNA of the CDR3: TGTGCCAGCAGTTTCGTTCGGACAGACAGACTCAATGAGCAGTTCTTC. Its protein product is CASSFVRTDRLNEQFF.

The chain links TRBV6-5 to TRBJ2-2; D unresolved. This CDR3 has 14 residues. Germline V gene lookup returns CDR1 MNHEY and CDR2 SVGAGI. V lost 6 bases to trimming and J lost 5 bases, with 13 bases between them. CDR3 in amino acids: CASRRPSRTGELFF. CDR3 DNA sequence: TGTGCCAGCAGGCGCCCTTCAAGGACCGGGGAGCTGTTTTTT.